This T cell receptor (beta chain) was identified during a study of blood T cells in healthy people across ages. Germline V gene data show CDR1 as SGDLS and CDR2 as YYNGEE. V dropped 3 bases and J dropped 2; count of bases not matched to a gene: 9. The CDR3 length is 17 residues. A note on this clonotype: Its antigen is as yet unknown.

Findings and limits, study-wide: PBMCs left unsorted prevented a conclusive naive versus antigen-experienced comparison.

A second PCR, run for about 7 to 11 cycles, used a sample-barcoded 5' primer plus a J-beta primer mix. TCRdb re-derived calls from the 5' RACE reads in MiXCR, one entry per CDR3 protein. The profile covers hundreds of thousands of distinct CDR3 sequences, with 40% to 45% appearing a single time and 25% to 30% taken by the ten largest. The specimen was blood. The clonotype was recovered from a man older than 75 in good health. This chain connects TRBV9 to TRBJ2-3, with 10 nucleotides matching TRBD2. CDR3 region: CASSDNLAGALTDTQYF. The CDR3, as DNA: TGTGCCAGCAGCGACAATCTAGCGGGAGCCCTCACAGATACGCAGTATTTT.